The 5 T cell receptor beta chains reported below all come from one sample, sequenced in a study of shared clonotypes between healthy human individuals. The method was immunoSEQ multiplex PCR; TCRdb's version includes in-frame clones alone and lacks a portion of them. The sample shows roughly 2.1 million clones, about 92% of them seen only once. It was CD45RO-negative cells, positively selected for CCR7, that made up naive CD8 cells, with terminally differentiated effector memory CD45RA+ cells excluded. What was sequenced was naive CD8+ T cells from PBMCs. These receptors were collected from a young man in good health. Some clones in this sample may be carry-over from other donors' samples.

The chain joins TRBV15 to TRBJ2-1; D perhaps matches TRBD1 (5 bases). The CDR3 spans 16 residues. Germline loops: CDR1 LNHNV, CDR2 YYDKDF (reference sequence). Trimming removed 0 bases at V and 0 bases at J, with 9 bases between. The CDR3 bases are TGTGCCACCAGCAGAGACAGGGTGAGCTCCTACAATGAGCAGTTCTTC. Translated, it gives CATSRDRVSSYNEQFF.

DNA for the CDR3: TGTGCCAGCAGCGTCGGATCTTCCTACACCGGGGAGCTGTTTTTT. Amino acids: CASSVGSSYTGELFF. The chain employs TRBV9 and TRBJ2-2, with D unclear. Germline V gene data show CDR1 as SGDLS and CDR2 as YYNGEE. With 2 bases removed from V and 3 bases from J, the gap between germline ends came to 11 bases. CDR3 length: 15 amino acids.

The V and J genes are TRBV11-2 and TRBJ2-5; TRBD2 matches at 9 bases. Unmatched junction bases numbered 6, after V lost 5 bases and J lost 2 bases. Germline V gene data show CDR1 as SGHAT and CDR2 as FQNNGV. This CDR3 contains 15 residues. CDR3 residues: CASSQGLAHQETQYF. The CDR3 DNA reads as TGTGCCAGCAGCCAAGGACTAGCGCATCAAGAGACCCAGTACTTC. Combining the CDR3 with reference TRBV11-2 and TRBJ2-5 gives the whole variable domain EAGVAQSPRYKIIEKRQSVAFWCNPISGHATLYWYQQILGQGPKLLIQFQNNGVVDDSQLPKDRFSAERLKGVDSTLKIQPAKLEDSAVYLCASSQGLAHQETQYFGPGTRLLVL.

J is TRBJ2-1 and V is TRBV30, with 12 nucleotides matching TRBD2. The germline V gene has CDR1 GTSNPN and CDR2 SVGIG (reference sequence). V was pared by 0 bases and J by 9 bases, with 6 bases of the junction left unmatched. CDR3 length equals 15 residues. The DNA for the CDR3 is TGTGCCTGGAGTGTACCGGTACTAGCGGGAGGTGAGCAGTTCTTC. It encodes CAWSVPVLAGGEQFF. The variable domain in full, with the rest retrieved from reference TRBV30 and TRBJ2-1, is SQTIHQWPATLVQPVGSPLSLECTVEGTSNPNLYWYRQAAGRGLQLLFYSVGIGQISSEVPQNLSASRPQDRQFILSSKKLLLSDSGFYLCAWSVPVLAGGEQFFGPGTRLTVL.

Details on this clone: Other nucleotide sequences from this sample produce the same CDR3. V gene TRBV11-2 combines with J gene TRBJ2-7; D is perhaps TRBD1 (5 bases). Germline V gives CDR1 SGHAT, CDR2 FQNNGV. V lost 1 base to trimming and J lost 0 bases, with 10 bases between them. This CDR3 has 15 residues. The CDR3 reads CASSLGAGPSYEQYF. CDR3 DNA: TGTGCCAGCAGCTTAGGCGCAGGGCCCTCCTACGAGCAGTACTTC.